These 5 T cell receptor beta chains were all obtained from the same sample, sequenced in a study of T cell responses to AZD1222 COVID-19 vaccine. Sequencing was performed with immunoSEQ multiplex PCR; in TCRdb, only in-frame clones are kept and a portion is missing. Of roughly 180,000 clones listed, nearly 95% are singletons. Sample: peripheral blood, taken 28 days after the second AZD1222 dose. The source of these receptors is an adult who received the AZD1222 COVID-19 vaccine.

V usage is TRBV7-2 and J usage is TRBJ2-2, with 10 bases that match TRBD1. The CDR3 runs 15 residues. The V and J ends lost 2 bases and 6 bases, in that order; junction bases with no gene match: 3. Germline V gene lookup returns CDR1 SGHTA and CDR2 FQGNSA. The CDR3 is CASSLKGQGAGELFF. The CDR3 DNA sequence: TGTGCCAGCAGCTTAAAAGGACAGGGGGCCGGGGAGCTGTTTTTT.

The chain joins TRBV4-1 to TRBJ2-4, with 13 positions matching TRBD2. CDR3 size: 16 residues. Germline V gene lookup returns CDR1 MGHRA and CDR2 YSYEKL. V was clipped by 0 bases and J by 8 bases; unmatched bases: 4. The CDR3 DNA reads as TGCGCCAGCAGCCAAGATACGGGACTAGCGGGACACATTCAGTACTTC. Protein product: CASSQDTGLAGHIQYF.

The V gene is TRBV5-4, the J gene TRBJ1-4; 10 bases match TRBD1. CDR1 and CDR2 from the germline V gene are SGHNT and YYREEE (reference sequence). The CDR3 spans 16 residues. The V and J ends lost 4 bases and 6 bases, in that order; junction bases with no gene match: 9. CDR3 loop: CASSGVTGTGDEKLFF. The CDR3 DNA reads TGTGCCAGCAGCGGGGTTACCGGGACAGGGGATGAAAAACTGTTTTTT. The full variable domain, its missing parts supplied by reference TRBV5-4 and TRBJ1-4, is ETGVTQSPTHLIKTRGQQVTLRCSSQSGHNTVSWYQQALGQGPQFIFQYYREEENGRGNFPPRFSGLQFPNYSSELNVNALELDDSALYLCASSGVTGTGDEKLFFGSGTQLSVL.

The chain uses TRBV27 and TRBJ1-2, with 7 bases aligning to TRBD1. The CDR3 loop spans 13 amino acids. Germline V gene lookup returns CDR1 MNHEY and CDR2 SMNVEV (reference sequence). Unmatched junction bases numbered 9, after V lost 6 bases and J lost 8 bases. CDR3 sequence: CASRPTGAVGYTF. CDR3 coding DNA: TGTGCCAGCAGGCCCACAGGGGCGGTGGGCTACACCTTC.

The rearrangement uses TRBV3-1 (or the pseudogene TRBV3-2) and TRBJ2-5; the match to TRBD2 covers 8 bases. In germline, CDR1 is LGHDT, CDR2 YNNKEL (reference sequence). The length of the CDR3 is 16 residues. The junction had 12 bases not matched to a gene; V was cut back by 4 bases and J by 5 bases. Here the CDR3 DNA reads TGTGCCAGCAGCCTCAGGAGCGGGGGCTCTCGGGAGACCCAGTACTTC. Its translation is CASSLRSGGSRETQYF.